Following are 6 T cell receptor beta chains from one sample sequenced in a study of T-cell reconstitution after alpha-beta-depleted transplantation in children. The TCRbeta library incorporated unique molecular identifiers. TCRdb processed the PCR reads anew with MiXCR; each CDR3 protein has one entry. The sample holds just over 950,000 distinct CDR3 sequences, about 30% seen once. The sample consisted of PBMCs, mostly from graft donor cells, taken 360 days after TCRalphabeta/CD19-depleted stem cell transplant. These receptors were obtained from a boy under two years old who had a stem cell transplant for SCID, so the T cells may come from the graft donor.

The V and J genes are TRBV2 and TRBJ2-1; D may correspond to TRBD1 or TRBD2 (5 bases each). The CDR3 totals 11 residues. Germline V CDR1 and CDR2: SNHLY, FYNNEI. V shed 8 bases and J shed 9 bases, with 11 bases lying between them. The CDR3 coding sequence is TGTGCCAGCCTTCGGGGCCGTGAGCAGTTCTTC. Protein product: CASLRGREQFF.

This chain links TRBV20-1 with TRBJ2-7; 11 bases line up with TRBD2. V gave up 1 base and J gave up 6 bases; unmatched junction bases: 5. The CDR3 covers 14 residues. Germline assignment: CDR1 DFQATT and CDR2 SNEGSKA (reference sequence). The CDR3 DNA follows: TGCAGTGCTAGAGTAGTAGCGGGGGGGCGCGAGCAGTACTTC. As protein: CSARVVAGGREQYF.

This clonotype has just a few counts. The chain has TRBV20-1 and TRBJ2-3, with D uncertain. CDR1 is DFQATT, CDR2 SNEGSKA, per germline (reference sequence). This CDR3 comprises 16 residues. The V end was cut by 6 bases, the J end by 0 bases, with 19 bases between. CDR3 in DNA: TGCAGTGCCCACTTCGGACCGATGATTAGCACAGATACGCAGTATTTT. Its translation is CSAHFGPMISTDTQYF.

This chain joins TRBV5-1 and TRBJ2-1; 10 bases line up with TRBD2. V lost 7 bases and J lost 7; bases outside the gene matches: 11. The CDR3 runs 15 residues. Germline CDR1 and CDR2: SGHRS and YFSETQ. CDR3 loop: CASPLAGRTSNEQFF. The CDR3 DNA follows: TGCGCCAGCCCACTAGCGGGGAGGACCTCGAATGAGCAGTTCTTC.

The chain employs TRBV18 and TRBJ2-3; D gene unclear. This CDR3 comprises 14 residues. The ends were cut back, 2 bases at V and 4 bases at J, with 10 bases in the middle. Germline CDR1 and CDR2: KGHSH and LQKENI. The CDR3 is CASSPSGYADTQYF. Written as DNA, the CDR3 is TGTGCCAGCTCACCATCCGGATACGCAGATACGCAGTATTTT. Combining the CDR3 with reference TRBV18 and TRBJ2-3 gives the whole variable domain NAGVMQNPRHLVRRRGQEARLRCSPMKGHSHVYWYRQLPEEGLKFMVYLQKENIIDESGMPKERFSAEFPKEGPSILRIQQVVRGDSAAYFCASSPSGYADTQYFGPGTRLTVL.

This clonotype has just a few counts. The chain combines TRBV7-8 with TRBJ2-5; D perhaps matches TRBD1 (5 bases). Deletions cut 5 bases from V and 1 base from J, with 11 bases between. The germline V gene encodes CDR1 SGHVS and CDR2 FQNEAQ. The CDR3 runs 14 residues. CDR3 residues: CASSLRQFQETQYF. The CDR3 bases are TGTGCCAGCAGCCTTCGACAGTTCCAAGAGACCCAGTACTTC.